Only one count was recorded for the clone carrying this TCR beta chain. This sample is drawn from a study of cytotoxic CD8 clonotypes in ibrutinib-treated CLL. CDR3 length: 11 residues. Trimming left V 7 bases short and J 8 bases short, with 11 bases between. Germline values: CDR1 DFQATT, CDR2 SNEGSKA (reference sequence). Some clones are missing from TCRdb's copy, which holds only in-frame ones; the method was immunoSEQ multiplex PCR. The data contain some 92,000 clones, more than 70% of them singletons. J is TRBJ1-4 and V is TRBV20-1, with D possibly TRBD1 on 5 matching bases. Here the sequenced sample was PBMCs, taken after 24 months of ibrutinib treatment. The sequence was obtained from a human donor with chronic lymphocytic leukemia. CDR3 DNA sequence: TGCAGTGGCGGGGCCGGGGAAAAACTGTTTTTT. The encoded protein is CSGGAGEKLFF.